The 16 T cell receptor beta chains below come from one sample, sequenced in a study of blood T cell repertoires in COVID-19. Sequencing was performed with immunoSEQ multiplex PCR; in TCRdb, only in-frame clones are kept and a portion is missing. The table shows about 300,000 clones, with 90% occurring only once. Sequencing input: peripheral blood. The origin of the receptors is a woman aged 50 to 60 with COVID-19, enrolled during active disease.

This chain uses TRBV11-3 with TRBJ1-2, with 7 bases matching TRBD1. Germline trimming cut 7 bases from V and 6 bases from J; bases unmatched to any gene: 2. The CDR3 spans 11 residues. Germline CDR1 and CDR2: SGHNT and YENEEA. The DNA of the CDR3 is TGTGCCAGCACAGGGGGAAATGGCTACACCTTC. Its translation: CASTGGNGYTF.

The DNA for the CDR3 is TGCAGCGTTGGTAATTTGAGGACAGGGCCTTATGGCTACACCTTC. This encodes CSVGNLRTGPYGYTF. The chain recombines TRBV29-1 with TRBJ1-2; 8 bases fit TRBD1. The germline V gene encodes CDR1 SQVTM and CDR2 ANQGSEA. CDR3 length: 15 residues. V lost 4 bases and J lost 5; bases outside the gene matches: 12.

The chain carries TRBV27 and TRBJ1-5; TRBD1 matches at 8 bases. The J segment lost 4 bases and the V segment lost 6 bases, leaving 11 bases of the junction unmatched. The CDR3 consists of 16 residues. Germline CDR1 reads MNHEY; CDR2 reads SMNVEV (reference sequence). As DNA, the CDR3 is TGTGCCAGCAGCCAAGGACAGGGTACAATGAATCAGCCCCAGCATTTT. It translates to CASSQGQGTMNQPQHF.

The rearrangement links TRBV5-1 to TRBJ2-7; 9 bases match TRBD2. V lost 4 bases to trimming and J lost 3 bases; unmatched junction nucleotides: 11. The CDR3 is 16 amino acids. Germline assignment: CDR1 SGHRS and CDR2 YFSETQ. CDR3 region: CASSVTGTSKGYEQYF. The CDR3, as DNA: TGCGCCAGCAGCGTTACCGGGACTAGCAAAGGCTACGAGCAGTACTTC.

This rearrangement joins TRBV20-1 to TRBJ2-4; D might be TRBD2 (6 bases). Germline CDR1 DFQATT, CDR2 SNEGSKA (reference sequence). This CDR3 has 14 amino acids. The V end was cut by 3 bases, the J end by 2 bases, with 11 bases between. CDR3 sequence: CSASGSGPKNIQYF. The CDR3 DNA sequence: TGCAGTGCTAGTGGGAGCGGGCCCAAAAACATTCAGTACTTC.

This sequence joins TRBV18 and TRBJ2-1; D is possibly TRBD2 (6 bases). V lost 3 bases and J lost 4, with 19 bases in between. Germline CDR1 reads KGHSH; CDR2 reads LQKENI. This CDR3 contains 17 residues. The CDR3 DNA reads TGTGCCAGCTCACCCCGAACGGGCTTCGGGACTTACAATGAGCAGTTCTTC. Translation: CASSPRTGFGTYNEQFF.

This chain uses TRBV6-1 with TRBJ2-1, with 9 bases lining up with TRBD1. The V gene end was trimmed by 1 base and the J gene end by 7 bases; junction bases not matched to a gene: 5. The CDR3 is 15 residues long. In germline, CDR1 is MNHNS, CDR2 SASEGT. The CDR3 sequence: CASSEGQGVFNEQFF. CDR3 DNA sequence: TGTGCCAGCAGTGAAGGACAGGGGGTTTTTAATGAGCAGTTCTTC.

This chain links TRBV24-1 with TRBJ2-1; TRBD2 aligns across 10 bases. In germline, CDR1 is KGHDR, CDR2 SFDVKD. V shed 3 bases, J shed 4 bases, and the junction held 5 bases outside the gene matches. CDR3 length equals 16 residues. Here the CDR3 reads CATSDVSGRRYNEQFF. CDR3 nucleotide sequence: TGTGCCACCAGTGATGTTAGCGGGAGGAGGTACAATGAGCAGTTCTTC.

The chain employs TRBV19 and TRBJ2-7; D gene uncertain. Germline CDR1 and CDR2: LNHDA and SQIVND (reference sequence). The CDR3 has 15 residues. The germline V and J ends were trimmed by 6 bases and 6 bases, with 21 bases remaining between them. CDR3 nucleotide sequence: TGTGCCAGTAGCAGTGTGAGGCCCCCCACTTCCGAGCAGTACTTC. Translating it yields CASSSVRPPTSEQYF.

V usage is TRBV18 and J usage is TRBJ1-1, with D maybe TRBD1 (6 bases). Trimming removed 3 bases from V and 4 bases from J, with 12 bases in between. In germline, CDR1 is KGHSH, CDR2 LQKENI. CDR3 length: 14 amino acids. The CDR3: CASSPARGGTEAFF. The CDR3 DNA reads TGTGCCAGCTCACCGGCACGAGGGGGCACTGAAGCTTTCTTT.

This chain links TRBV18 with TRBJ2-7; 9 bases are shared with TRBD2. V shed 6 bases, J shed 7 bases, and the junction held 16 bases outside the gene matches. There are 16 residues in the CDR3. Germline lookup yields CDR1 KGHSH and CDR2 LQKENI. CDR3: CASSPWDPGLASEQYF. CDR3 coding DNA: TGTGCCAGCTCCCCATGGGACCCGGGACTAGCCTCGGAGCAGTACTTC. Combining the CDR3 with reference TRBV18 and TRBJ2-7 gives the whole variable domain NAGVMQNPRHLVRRRGQEARLRCSPMKGHSHVYWYRQLPEEGLKFMVYLQKENIIDESGMPKERFSAEFPKEGPSILRIQQVVRGDSAAYFCASSPWDPGLASEQYFGPGTRLTVT.

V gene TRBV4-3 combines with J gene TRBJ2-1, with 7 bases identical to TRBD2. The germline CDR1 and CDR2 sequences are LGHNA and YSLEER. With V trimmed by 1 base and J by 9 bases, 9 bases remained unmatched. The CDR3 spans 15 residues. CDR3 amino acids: CASSQVAGVKGEQFF. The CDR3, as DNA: TGCGCCAGCAGCCAAGTTGCGGGAGTTAAAGGTGAGCAGTTCTTC.

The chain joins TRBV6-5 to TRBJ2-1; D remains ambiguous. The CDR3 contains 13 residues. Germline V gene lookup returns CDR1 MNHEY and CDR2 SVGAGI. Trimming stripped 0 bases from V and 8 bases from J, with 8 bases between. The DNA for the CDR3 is TGTGCCAGCAGTTACTCGAGGTGGTATGAGCAGTTCTTC. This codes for CASSYSRWYEQFF.

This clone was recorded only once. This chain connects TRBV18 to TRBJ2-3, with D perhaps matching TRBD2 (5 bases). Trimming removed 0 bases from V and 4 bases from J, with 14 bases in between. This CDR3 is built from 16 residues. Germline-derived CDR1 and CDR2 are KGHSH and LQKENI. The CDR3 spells CASSPPVTSPPDTQYF. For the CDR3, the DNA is TGTGCCAGCTCACCACCGGTCACTAGTCCGCCAGATACGCAGTATTTT.

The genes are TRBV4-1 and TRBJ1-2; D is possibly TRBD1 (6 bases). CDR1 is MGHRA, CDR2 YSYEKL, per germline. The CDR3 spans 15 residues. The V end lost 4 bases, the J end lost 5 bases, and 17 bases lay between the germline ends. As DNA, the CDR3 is TGCGCCAGCAGCCGTGGAAATGGCCAGGGGTATGGCTACACCTTC. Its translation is CASSRGNGQGYGYTF.

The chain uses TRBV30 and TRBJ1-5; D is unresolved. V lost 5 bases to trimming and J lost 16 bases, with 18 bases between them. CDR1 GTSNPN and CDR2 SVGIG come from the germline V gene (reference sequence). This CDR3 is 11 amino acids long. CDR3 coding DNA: TGTGCCTGGCGGACTCCGACCGATACTCATTTT. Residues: CAWRTPTDTHF. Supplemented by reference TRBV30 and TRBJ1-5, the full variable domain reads SQTIHQWPATLVQPVGSPLSLECTVEGTSNPNLYWYRQAAGRGLQLLFYSVGIGQISSEVPQNLSASRPQDRQFILSSKKLLLSDSGFYLCAWRTPTDTHFGDGTRLSIL.